The 11 T cell receptor beta chains below come from one sample, sequenced in a study of radiotherapy plus CTLA-4 blockade in lung cancer. Clones were read by immunoSEQ multiplex PCR, and TCRdb kept only the in-frame ones, dropping some. The sample holds 60,000 to 75,000 clones, about 72% seen once. The sample in question was peripheral blood, obtained from a patient treated with radiotherapy plus ipilimumab. Receptors were obtained from a human donor with non-small cell lung cancer whose response to radiotherapy plus ipilimumab could not be evaluated. Some clones in this sample may be carry-over from other donors' samples.

This clone showed up just once. J is TRBJ2-3 and V is TRBV6-5; TRBD2 agrees at 8 bases. The germline gives CDR1 MNHEY, CDR2 SVGAGI. CDR3 length: 14 residues. V shed 10 bases, J shed 6 bases, and the junction held 12 bases outside the gene matches. The CDR3 loop is CATLGRERRDTQYF. CDR3 DNA sequence: TGTGCCACCCTCGGGAGGGAGAGGCGTGATACGCAGTATTTT.

The rearrangement uses TRBV27 and TRBJ1-1, with D possibly being TRBD1 (5 bases). Germline V gene lookup returns CDR1 MNHEY and CDR2 SMNVEV (reference sequence). The CDR3 contains 15 residues. The V gene lost 7 bases and the J gene lost 1 base, with 16 bases spanning the gap. CDR3 sequence (DNA): TGTGCCAGCACCTCCACCTGGGGGGAGAACACTGAAGCTTTCTTT. It codes for CASTSTWGENTEAFF.

The chain employs TRBV19 and TRBJ1-5; 7 positions agree with TRBD1. The CDR3 is 13 amino acids. Losses at the gene ends were 6 bases for V and 4 bases for J; bases not matched to a gene: 3. Germline CDR1 LNHDA, CDR2 SQIVND (reference sequence). CDR3 DNA: TGTGCCAGTAGCCGGGACAGAAATCAGCCCCAGCATTTT. Its translation: CASSRDRNQPQHF.

V gene TRBV6-1 combines with J gene TRBJ1-2, with D possibly matching TRBD1 (5 bases). The CDR3 consists of 13 residues. In germline, CDR1 is MNHNS, CDR2 SASEGT. Trimming cost V 8 bases and J 3 bases, with 13 bases left between them. DNA for the CDR3: TGTGCCAGCGCCGGCTGGGGGGACTATGGCTACACCTTC. This translates into CASAGWGDYGYTF.

The CDR3 region is CATPDPGQGNYGYTF. The CDR3 region has the DNA TGTGCCACTCCAGATCCGGGACAGGGGAACTATGGCTACACCTTC. V is TRBV2 and J is TRBJ1-2; 10 bases match TRBD1. This CDR3 is 15 amino acids long. In germline, CDR1 is SNHLY, CDR2 FYNNEI. Unmatched junction bases numbered 10, after V lost 10 bases and J lost 2 bases.

In the case of this clone: This sample includes further DNA sequences coding for the same CDR3. J is TRBJ2-7 and V is TRBV5-1; 10 positions match TRBD1. Germline V gene lookup returns CDR1 SGHRS and CDR2 YFSETQ. The CDR3 spans 14 residues. With V trimmed by 7 bases and J by 6 bases, 10 bases remained unmatched. In nucleotides, the CDR3 is TGCGCCAGCGGAAAGGACAGGGGGTATAGCGAGCAGTACTTC. Translation gives CASGKDRGYSEQYF.

This clone was seen a few times. V and J are TRBV7-9 and TRBJ1-2, with TRBD1 matching over 7 bases. This CDR3 contains 13 residues. Per germline, CDR1 SEHNR and CDR2 FQNEAQ (reference sequence). Germline trimming cut 5 bases from V and 5 bases from J; bases unmatched to any gene: 5. As DNA, the CDR3 is TGTGCCAGCAGCGCGCAGACAGGGTATGGCTACACCTTC. Its translation is CASSAQTGYGYTF.

The rearrangement uses TRBV18 and TRBJ2-7, with D perhaps matching TRBD1 (6 bases). The CDR3 consists of 13 residues. Germline-derived CDR1 and CDR2 are KGHSH and LQKENI. V was pared by 3 bases and J by 5 bases, with 11 bases between. As DNA, the CDR3 is TGTGCCAGCTCACCCCAACAGGGCCACGAGCAGTACTTC. This sequence encodes CASSPQQGHEQYF.

This clone was recorded only once. The V call is TRBV2, the J call TRBJ1-5; maybe TRBD1 (5 bases). CDR1 is SNHLY and CDR2 is FYNNEI in the germline V gene. Trimming removed 6 bases from V and 2 bases from J, with 8 bases in between. This CDR3 is 13 amino acids long. Written as DNA, the CDR3 is TGTGCCAGCAGAGGGGATGGCAATCAGCCCCAGCATTTT. Its protein is CASRGDGNQPQHF.

The chain carries TRBV5-1 and TRBJ2-7; 7 nucleotides agree with TRBD2. The ends lost 4 bases at V and 4 bases at J; junction bases unmatched: 5. This CDR3 has 13 amino acids. Germline-derived CDR1 and CDR2 are SGHRS and YFSETQ. CDR3 nucleotides: TGCGCCAGCAGCCAGGTGGGGGGGTACGAGCAGTACTTC. Amino acid sequence: CASSQVGGYEQYF.

This clone occurred a few times. CDR3 nucleotide sequence: TGTGCCAGCAGTTTACTCCTCAGAGAAGCTTTCTTT. Translation gives CASSLLLREAFF. The chain is built from TRBV28 and TRBJ1-1; unclear D gene. CDR1 is MDHEN and CDR2 is SYDVKM in the germline V gene. Trimming removed 2 bases from V and 8 bases from J, with 9 bases in between. The CDR3 runs to 12 residues.